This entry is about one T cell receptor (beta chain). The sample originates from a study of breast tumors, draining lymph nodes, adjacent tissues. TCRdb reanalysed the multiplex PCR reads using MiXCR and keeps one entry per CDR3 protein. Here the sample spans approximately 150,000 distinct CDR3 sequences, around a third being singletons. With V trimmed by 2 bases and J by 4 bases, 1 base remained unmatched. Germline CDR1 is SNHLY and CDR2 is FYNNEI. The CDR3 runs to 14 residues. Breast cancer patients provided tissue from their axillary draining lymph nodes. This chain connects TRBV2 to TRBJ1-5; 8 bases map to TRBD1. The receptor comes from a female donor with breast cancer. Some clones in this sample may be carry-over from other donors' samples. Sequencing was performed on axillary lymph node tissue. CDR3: CASSENRGNQPQHF. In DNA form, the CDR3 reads TGTGCCAGCAGTGAAAACAGGGGGAATCAGCCCCAGCATTTT.